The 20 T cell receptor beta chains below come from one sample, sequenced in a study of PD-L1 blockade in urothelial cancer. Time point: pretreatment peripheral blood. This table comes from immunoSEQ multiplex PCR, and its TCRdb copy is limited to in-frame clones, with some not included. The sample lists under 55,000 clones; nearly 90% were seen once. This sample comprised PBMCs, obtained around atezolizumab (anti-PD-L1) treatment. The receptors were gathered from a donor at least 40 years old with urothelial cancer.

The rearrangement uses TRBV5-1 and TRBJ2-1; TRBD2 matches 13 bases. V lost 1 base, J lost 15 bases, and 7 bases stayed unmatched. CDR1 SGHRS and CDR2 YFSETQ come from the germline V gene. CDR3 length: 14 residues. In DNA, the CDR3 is TGCGCCAGCAGCTTGCGGGGACTAGCGGGACCCGGGTTCTTC. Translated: CASSLRGLAGPGFF.

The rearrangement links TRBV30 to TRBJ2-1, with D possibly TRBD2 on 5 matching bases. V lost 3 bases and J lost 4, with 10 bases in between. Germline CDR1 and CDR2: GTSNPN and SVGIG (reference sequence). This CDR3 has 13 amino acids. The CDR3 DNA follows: TGTGCCTGGAGCCTAGCTCCGTACAATGAGCAGTTCTTC. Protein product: CAWSLAPYNEQFF.

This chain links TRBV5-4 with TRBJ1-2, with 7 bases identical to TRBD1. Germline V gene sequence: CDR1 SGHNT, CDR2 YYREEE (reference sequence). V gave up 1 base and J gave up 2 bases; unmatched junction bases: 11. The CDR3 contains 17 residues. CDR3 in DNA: TGTGCCAGCAGCTTGCCCCCCGGACAGGCGCCAAACTATGGCTACACCTTC. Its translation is CASSLPPGQAPNYGYTF.

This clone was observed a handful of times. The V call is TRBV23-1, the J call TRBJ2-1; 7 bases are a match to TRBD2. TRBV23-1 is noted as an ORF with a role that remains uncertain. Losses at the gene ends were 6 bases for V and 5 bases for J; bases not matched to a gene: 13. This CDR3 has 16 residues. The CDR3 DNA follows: TGCGCCAGCAGGGGAGGGTGCCTACCCTTGGACAATGAGCAGTTCTTC. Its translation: CASRGGCLPLDNEQFF.

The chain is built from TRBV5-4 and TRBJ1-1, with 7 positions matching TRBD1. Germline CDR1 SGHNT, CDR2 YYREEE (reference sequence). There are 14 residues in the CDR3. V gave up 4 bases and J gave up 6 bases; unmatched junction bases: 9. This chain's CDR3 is CASSPQDRVAEAFF. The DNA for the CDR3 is TGTGCCAGCAGCCCCCAAGACAGGGTCGCTGAAGCTTTCTTT.

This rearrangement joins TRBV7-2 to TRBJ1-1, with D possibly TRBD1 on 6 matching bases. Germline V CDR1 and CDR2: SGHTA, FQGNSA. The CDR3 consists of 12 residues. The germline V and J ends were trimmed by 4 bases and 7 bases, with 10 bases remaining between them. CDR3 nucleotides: TGTGCCAGCAGCTCATACAGGGATGAAGCTTTCTTT. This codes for CASSSYRDEAFF.

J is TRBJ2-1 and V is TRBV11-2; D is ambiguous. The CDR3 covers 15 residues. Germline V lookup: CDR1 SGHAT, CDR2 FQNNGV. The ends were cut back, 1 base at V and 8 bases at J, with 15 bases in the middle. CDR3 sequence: CASSLGQRLLHEQFF. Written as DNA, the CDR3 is TGTGCCAGCAGCTTAGGGCAGCGCCTACTCCATGAGCAGTTCTTC.

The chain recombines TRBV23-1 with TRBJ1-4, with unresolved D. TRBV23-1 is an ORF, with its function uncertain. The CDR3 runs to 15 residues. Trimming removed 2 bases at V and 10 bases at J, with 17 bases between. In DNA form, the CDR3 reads TGCGCCAGCAGTCAAGTGTCGTCTCCAAGTAGAAAACTGTTTTTT. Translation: CASSQVSSPSRKLFF.

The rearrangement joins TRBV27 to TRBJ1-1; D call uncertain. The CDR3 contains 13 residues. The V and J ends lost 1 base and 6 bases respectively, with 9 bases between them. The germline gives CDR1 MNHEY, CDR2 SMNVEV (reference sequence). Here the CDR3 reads CASSLFASSEAFF. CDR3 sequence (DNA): TGTGCCAGCAGTTTATTTGCGAGTTCTGAAGCTTTCTTT.

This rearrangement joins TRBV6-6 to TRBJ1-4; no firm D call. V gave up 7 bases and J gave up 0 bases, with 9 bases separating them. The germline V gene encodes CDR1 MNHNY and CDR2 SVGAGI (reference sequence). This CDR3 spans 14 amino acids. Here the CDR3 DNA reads TGTGCCAGCACCACAACCGCAACTAATGAAAAACTGTTTTTT. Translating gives CASTTTATNEKLFF.

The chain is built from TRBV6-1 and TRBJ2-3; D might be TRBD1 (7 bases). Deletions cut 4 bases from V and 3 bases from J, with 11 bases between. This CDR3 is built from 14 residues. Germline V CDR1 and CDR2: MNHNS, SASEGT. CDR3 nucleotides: TGTGCCAGCAGTGGCCAGGGGGGTACAGATACGCAGTATTTT. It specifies CASSGQGGTDTQYF.

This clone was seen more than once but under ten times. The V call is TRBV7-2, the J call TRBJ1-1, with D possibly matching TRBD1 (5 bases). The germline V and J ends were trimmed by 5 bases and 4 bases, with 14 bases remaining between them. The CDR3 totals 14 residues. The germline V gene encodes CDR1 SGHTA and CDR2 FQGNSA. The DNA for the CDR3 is TGTGCCAGCAGCATTAGTTGGGGGGGCACTGAAGCTTTCTTT. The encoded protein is CASSISWGGTEAFF.

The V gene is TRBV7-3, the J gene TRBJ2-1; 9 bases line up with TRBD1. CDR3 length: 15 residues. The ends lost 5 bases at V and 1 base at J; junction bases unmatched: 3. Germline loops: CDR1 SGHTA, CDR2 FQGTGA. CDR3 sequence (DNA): TGTGCCAGCAGCGCGGACAGGGGTTCCTACAATGAGCAGTTCTTC. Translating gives CASSADRGSYNEQFF. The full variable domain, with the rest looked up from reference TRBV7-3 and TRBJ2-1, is GAGVSQTPSNKVTEKGKYVELRCDPISGHTALYWYRQSLGQGPEFLIYFQGTGAADDSGLPNDRFFAVRPEGSVSTLKIQRTERGDSAVYLCASSADRGSYNEQFFGPGTRLTVL.

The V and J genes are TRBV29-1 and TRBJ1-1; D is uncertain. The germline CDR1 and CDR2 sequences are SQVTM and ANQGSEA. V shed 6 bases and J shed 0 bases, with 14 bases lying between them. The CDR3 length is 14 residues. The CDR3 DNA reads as TGCAGCGTGGGGAGGACGGAGATGAACACTGAAGCTTTCTTT. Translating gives CSVGRTEMNTEAFF. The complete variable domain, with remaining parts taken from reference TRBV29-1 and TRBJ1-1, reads SAVISQKPSRDICQRGTSLTIQCQVDSQVTMMFWYRQQPGQSLTLIATANQGSEATYESGFVIDKFPISRPNLTFSTLTVSNMSPEDSSIYLCSVGRTEMNTEAFFGQGTRLTVV.

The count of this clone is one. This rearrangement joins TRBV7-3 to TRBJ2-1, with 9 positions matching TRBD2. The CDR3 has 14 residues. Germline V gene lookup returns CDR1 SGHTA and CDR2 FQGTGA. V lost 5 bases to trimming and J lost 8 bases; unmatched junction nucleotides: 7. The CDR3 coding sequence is TGTGCCAGCAGCCTAGCGGGACCTAGGGATGAGCAGTTCTTC. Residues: CASSLAGPRDEQFF.

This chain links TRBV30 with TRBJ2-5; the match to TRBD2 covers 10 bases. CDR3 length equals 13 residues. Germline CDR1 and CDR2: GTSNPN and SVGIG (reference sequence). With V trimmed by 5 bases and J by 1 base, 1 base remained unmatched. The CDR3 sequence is CAWRTSGQETQYF. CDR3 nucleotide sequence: TGTGCCTGGCGGACTAGCGGCCAAGAGACCCAGTACTTC.

The CDR3 DNA reads as TGTGCCAGCAGCCAGGCAGGGTACTACAATGAGCAGTTCTTC. Translating gives CASSQAGYYNEQFF. The chain joins TRBV14 to TRBJ2-1, with D perhaps TRBD1 (5 bases). This CDR3 region has 14 residues. V shed 3 bases and J shed 3 bases, with 9 bases lying between them. Germline loops: CDR1 SGHDN, CDR2 FVKESK.

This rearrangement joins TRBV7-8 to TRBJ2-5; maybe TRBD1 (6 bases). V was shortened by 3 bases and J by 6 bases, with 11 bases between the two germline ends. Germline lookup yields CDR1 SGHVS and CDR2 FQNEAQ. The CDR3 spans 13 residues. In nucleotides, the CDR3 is TGTGCCAGCAGCTTGGGCAGGGGCCAGACCCAGTACTTC. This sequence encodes CASSLGRGQTQYF.

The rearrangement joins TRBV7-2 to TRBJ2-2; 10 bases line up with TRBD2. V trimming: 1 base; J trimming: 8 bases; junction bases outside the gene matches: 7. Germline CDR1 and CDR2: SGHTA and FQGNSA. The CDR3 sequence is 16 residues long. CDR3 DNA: TGTGCCAGCAGCTTAGGCTCTAGCGGGAGAACGGGGGAGCTGTTTTTT. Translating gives CASSLGSSGRTGELFF.

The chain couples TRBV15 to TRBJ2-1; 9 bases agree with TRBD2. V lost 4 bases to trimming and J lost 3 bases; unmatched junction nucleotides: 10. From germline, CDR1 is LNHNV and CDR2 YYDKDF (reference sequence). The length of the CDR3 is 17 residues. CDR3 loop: CATSNQASGIVYNEQFF. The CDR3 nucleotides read TGTGCCACCAGCAATCAGGCTAGCGGGATCGTCTACAATGAGCAGTTCTTC.